This TCR beta chain was captured in a study of blood T cell repertoires in COVID-19. In the original analysis: Using reference gene primer amplification, nucleated cell counts were estimated. Clones were read by immunoSEQ multiplex PCR, and TCRdb kept only the in-frame ones, dropping some. V and J calls and clone size are copied from that table; D and trimming were computed from the DNA. The repertoire holds under 130,000 clones, with under 80% as singletons. CDR3 length: 15 amino acids. Trimming cost V 8 bases and J 5 bases, with 22 bases left between them. CDR1 and CDR2 (germline): MNHEY, SVGAGI. This receptor was taken from an older woman with acute or convalescent COVID-19. The chain combines TRBV6-5 with TRBJ2-7; D is perhaps TRBD1 (6 bases). What was sequenced was peripheral blood. CDR3 sequence reads: CASAIGGDTPHEQYF. CDR3 bases: TGTGCCAGCGCGATAGGTGGGGACACTCCCCACGAGCAGTACTTC.